These 20 T cell receptor beta chains came from one sample sequenced in a study of blood T cell repertoires in COVID-19. Produced via immunoSEQ multiplex PCR; TCRdb's table is partial and in-frame only. This repertoire shows around 250,000 clones, more than 80% found once; its top ten account for less than 3%. Sequencing was carried out using peripheral blood. Receptors originate from a woman aged 30 to 39 with active or convalescent COVID-19.

This clone was recorded only once. This chain links TRBV7-2 with TRBJ2-5, with D perhaps matching TRBD2 (7 bases). CDR1 is SGHTA and CDR2 is FQGNSA in the germline V gene. Trimming pared 1 base from V and 5 bases from J, leaving 14 bases between. This CDR3 has 15 residues. The CDR3 nucleotides read TGTGCCAGCAGCTTAGGGGGGGGGCCATCTGAGACCCAGTACTTC. Amino acids: CASSLGGGPSETQYF.

This clone was counted between two and nine times. The V call is TRBV6-5, the J call TRBJ1-1; 8 nucleotides match TRBD1. Germline V lookup: CDR1 MNHEY, CDR2 SVGAGI. J lost 6 bases, V lost 0 bases, and 6 bases had no gene match. The CDR3 sequence is 15 residues long. The CDR3 protein is CASSYSTGGVPEAFF. In DNA form, the CDR3 reads TGTGCCAGCAGTTACTCCACAGGGGGTGTTCCTGAAGCTTTCTTT.

The chain carries TRBV7-6 and TRBJ2-1; possible D gene TRBD2, 6 bases. The CDR3 contains 12 residues. Per the germline V gene, CDR1 is SGHVS and CDR2 is FNYEAQ. V was clipped by 5 bases and J by 10 bases, with 12 bases between them. CDR3 DNA: TGTGCCAGCAGCCAACCTGCGGGGGAGCAGTTCTTC. This sequence encodes CASSQPAGEQFF.

This sequence joins TRBV4-3 and TRBJ2-7; perhaps TRBD1 as D (5 bases). V was clipped by 4 bases and J by 3 bases, with 13 bases between them. Germline CDR1 is LGHNA and CDR2 is YSLEER. The CDR3 sequence is 14 residues long. The CDR3 reads CASSPRFRDYEQYF. The CDR3 coding sequence is TGCGCCAGCAGCCCGAGGTTCAGGGACTACGAGCAGTACTTC.

The chain combines TRBV21-1 with TRBJ1-2. TRBV21-1 is classified as a pseudogene. The CDR3 spans 16 residues. This chain's CDR3 is CASSSEGGRLCHGYTF. CDR3 coding DNA: TGTGCCAGCAGCTCCGAGGGAGGACGATTGTGCCATGGCTACACCTTC.

V and J are TRBV7-2 and TRBJ1-3; TRBD1 matches 8 bases. The CDR3 runs 15 residues. CDR1 is SGHTA, CDR2 FQGNSA, per germline. In DNA form, the CDR3 reads TGTGGGTGGGCCAGGGGGCGCCCGGGTGGAAACACCATATATTTT. Translated: CGWARGRPGGNTIYF.

This chain uses TRBV7-2 with TRBJ1-3; D unclear. Trimming left V 5 bases short and J 2 bases short, with 13 bases between. Germline V lookup: CDR1 SGHTA, CDR2 FQGNSA. The CDR3 contains 15 residues. CDR3 protein: CASSPQWSPGNTIYF. CDR3 DNA: TGTGCCAGCAGCCCCCAATGGAGCCCTGGAAACACCATATATTTT. The full variable domain, rest sourced from reference TRBV7-2 and TRBJ1-3, is GAGVSQSPSNKVTEKGKDVELRCDPISGHTALYWYRQSLGQGLEFLIYFQGNSAPDKSGLPSDRFSAERTGGSVSTLTIQRTQQEDSAVYLCASSPQWSPGNTIYFGEGSWLTVV.

This clone was observed a few times. This chain uses TRBV5-5 with TRBJ1-3; no reliable D call. The CDR3 totals 15 residues. Deletions cut 3 bases from V and 0 bases from J, with 10 bases between. CDR1 is SGHKS, CDR2 YYEKEE, per germline (reference sequence). In nucleotides, the CDR3 is TGTGCCAGCAGCTCAGGCCTCCTCTCTGGAAACACCATATATTTT. Its translation: CASSSGLLSGNTIYF.

The V gene is TRBV29-1, the J gene TRBJ1-2; the D gene is possibly TRBD1 (5 bases). The CDR3 is 16 amino acids. The germline V gene encodes CDR1 SQVTM and CDR2 ANQGSEA. With 4 bases removed from V and 0 bases from J, the gap between germline ends came to 18 bases. CDR3: CSVAISGSGANYGYTF. The CDR3 bases are TGCAGCGTTGCTATCTCGGGATCGGGGGCTAACTATGGCTACACCTTC.

This clone occurred once. The V gene is TRBV7-3, the J gene TRBJ2-1; D uncertain. The CDR3 length is 13 residues. Trimming removed 4 bases at V and 5 bases at J, with 9 bases between. Germline CDR1 and CDR2: SGHTA and FQGTGA. CDR3 residues: CASSSRNNNEQFF. The DNA for the CDR3 is TGTGCCAGCAGCTCCCGAAACAACAATGAGCAGTTCTTC.

This chain uses TRBV19 with TRBJ1-5; D possibly corresponds to TRBD1 (5 bases). Trimming took off 2 bases at V and 2 bases at J, with 10 bases between the two ends. This CDR3 region has 15 residues. Germline V CDR1 and CDR2: LNHDA, SQIVND (reference sequence). DNA for the CDR3: TGTGCCAGTAGTATATCTGGGGGGGGCAATCAGCCCCAGCATTTT. As protein: CASSISGGGNQPQHF. Using reference TRBV19 and TRBJ1-5 for the parts outside the CDR3, the full variable domain is DGGITQSPKYLFRKEGQNVTLSCEQNLNHDAMYWYRQDPGQGLRLIYYSQIVNDFQKGDIAEGYSVSREKKESFPLTVTSAQKNPTAFYLCASSISGGGNQPQHFGDGTRLSIL.

V and J are TRBV5-3 and TRBJ1-6; no reliable D call. TRBV5-3 is flagged as an ORF with uncertain function. This CDR3 is 14 amino acids long. V was clipped by 2 bases and J by 6 bases, with 9 bases between them. The CDR3 protein is CARSFYVGNSPLHF. The CDR3 coding sequence is TGTGCCAGAAGCTTCTACGTCGGTAATTCACCCCTCCACTTT.

The CDR3 sequence is CSVDYKQGSQGYTF. CDR3 in DNA: TGCAGCGTTGACTACAAACAGGGTTCTCAGGGCTACACCTTC. This chain uses TRBV29-1 with TRBJ1-2, with D possibly TRBD1 on 6 matching bases. The CDR3 is made up of 14 amino acids. Germline V CDR1 and CDR2: SQVTM, ANQGSEA. Trimming took 3 bases from V and 8 from J, leaving 19 bases between them.

The rearrangement uses TRBV4-3 and TRBJ1-5, with D possibly being TRBD1 (5 bases). Trimming removed 3 bases from V and 8 bases from J, with 14 bases in between. The germline CDR1 and CDR2 sequences are LGHNA and YSLEER. The length of the CDR3 is 14 residues. CDR3 loop: CASSHREGAEPQHF. The CDR3 DNA is TGCGCCAGCAGCCACAGGGAAGGGGCAGAGCCCCAGCATTTT.

The V call is TRBV19, the J call TRBJ1-5, with 7 nucleotides matching TRBD1. The germline CDR1 and CDR2 sequences are LNHDA and SQIVND (reference sequence). CDR3 length equals 15 residues. The V segment lost 5 bases and the J segment 0 bases; nucleotides outside the gene matches: 4. For the CDR3, the DNA is TGTGCCAGTAGTTCGACAGGGAATAGCAATCAGCCCCAGCATTTT. Protein: CASSSTGNSNQPQHF.

The chain has TRBV10-3 and TRBJ1-6; TRBD1 agrees at 11 bases. V was clipped by 5 bases and J by 5 bases; unmatched bases: 5. The CDR3 sequence is 16 residues long. The V gene's germline CDR1 is ENHRY and CDR2 SYGVKD. The CDR3 DNA sequence: TGTGCCATCAGTTCCGGGACAGGGGGAAATAATTCACCCCTCCACTTT. This translates into CAISSGTGGNNSPLHF.

The chain combines TRBV30 with TRBJ1-3; TRBD1 might be the D (5 bases). The CDR3 runs 16 residues. V lost 1 base and J lost 0, with 13 bases in between. Germline values: CDR1 GTSNPN, CDR2 SVGIG (reference sequence). This chain's CDR3 is CAWSDLGGVSGNTIYF. CDR3 coding DNA: TGTGCCTGGAGTGATCTTGGGGGGGTCTCTGGAAACACCATATATTTT.

The chain is built from TRBV5-6 and TRBJ2-3; 9 positions match TRBD2. Losses at the gene ends were 0 bases for V and 6 bases for J; bases not matched to a gene: 8. The CDR3 contains 16 residues. CDR1 is SGHDT and CDR2 is YYEEEE in the germline V gene. CDR3 DNA: TGTGCCAGCAGCTTGGCTGCGGGGGGGCCAGGGGATACGCAGTATTTT. It yields the protein CASSLAAGGPGDTQYF.

The chain carries TRBV28 and TRBJ2-1; 11 bases align to TRBD1. The CDR3 contains 16 residues. Per germline, CDR1 MDHEN and CDR2 SYDVKM. J was trimmed by 4 bases and V by 6 bases; bases with no gene match: 8. The chain's CDR3 is CASSRAGTGGYNEQFF. For the CDR3, the DNA is TGTGCCAGCAGCAGGGCAGGGACAGGGGGTTACAATGAGCAGTTCTTC.

V usage is TRBV6-6 and J usage is TRBJ1-2; 8 nucleotides agree with TRBD1. The junction had 4 bases not matched to a gene; V was cut back by 0 bases and J by 4 bases. Per germline, CDR1 MNHNY and CDR2 SVGAGI (reference sequence). The CDR3 is 15 residues long. CDR3 sequence (DNA): TGTGCCAGCAGTTACTCAGAAACAGGGGGCTATGGCTACACCTTC. Translating it yields CASSYSETGGYGYTF.